The 13 T cell receptor beta chains below all came from one sample that was sequenced in a study of radiotherapy plus CTLA-4 blockade in lung cancer (dated 2018 in TCRdb). Library preparation employed the immunoSEQ multiplex PCR assay. Held by TCRdb, this immuneACCESS table contains in-frame sequences only and omits some clones. Under half of the omission traces to an unresolved V gene where checked; the cause of the rest is unknown. Recorded for this sample are about 38,000 clones; about three quarters of them occurred a single time. Of the sample, under 10% is held by the ten largest clones. The sequenced sample was peripheral blood, obtained from a patient treated with radiotherapy plus ipilimumab. These receptors were collected from a human donor with non-small cell lung cancer who had stable disease on radiotherapy plus ipilimumab.

As regards this clone: The same CDR3 also results from other DNA sequences found in this sample. This chain joins TRBV5-1 and TRBJ1-4, with a tentative D call TRBD1 (6 bases). V lost 0 bases and J 8 bases, leaving 11 bases between the germline ends. Germline V lookup: CDR1 SGHRS, CDR2 YFSETQ. The CDR3 has 14 residues. The CDR3 DNA reads TGCGCCAGCAGCTTGGCAGGGGCGGGAGAAAAACTGTTTTTT. Translation gives CASSLAGAGEKLFF.

This clone is deemed medium-sized. The V call is TRBV19, the J call TRBJ1-2; D gene ambiguous. CDR1 LNHDA and CDR2 SQIVND come from the germline V gene (reference sequence). V lost 4 bases, J lost 2 bases, and 14 bases lay in between. The CDR3 contains 15 residues. The CDR3 DNA reads TGTGCCAGTAGTAGAGCCTCCGACGGAAACTATGGCTACACCTTC. Its protein product is CASSRASDGNYGYTF.

This clone was seen a few times. The gene calls are TRBV14 and TRBJ1-6; a weak D match, TRBD1 (5 bases). Trimming left V 3 bases short and J 7 bases short, with 13 bases between. CDR1 is SGHDN and CDR2 is FVKESK in the germline V gene. This CDR3 comprises 15 residues. The CDR3: CASSQGPTWNSPLHF. The CDR3 DNA follows: TGTGCCAGCAGCCAGGGGCCTACTTGGAATTCACCCCTCCACTTT.

The chain employs TRBV7-2 and TRBJ1-4, with D unclear. This CDR3 is 15 amino acids long. With 1 base removed from V and 4 bases from J, the gap between germline ends came to 10 bases. Germline CDR1 is SGHTA and CDR2 is FQGNSA. CDR3 DNA sequence: TGTGCCAGCAGCTTAGTGTCTGGTATTAATGAAAAACTGTTTTTT. Translating it yields CASSLVSGINEKLFF.

The V gene is TRBV4-1, the J gene TRBJ1-2; D is perhaps TRBD1 (6 bases). In germline, CDR1 is MGHRA, CDR2 YSYEKL. The CDR3 is 14 residues long. V was shortened by 2 bases and J by 4 bases, with 11 bases between the two germline ends. The CDR3 sequence: CASSQTQGSYGYTF. CDR3 coding DNA: TGCGCCAGCAGCCAAACTCAGGGGTCCTATGGCTACACCTTC.

V gene TRBV6-1 combines with J gene TRBJ1-3, with D possibly being TRBD1 (6 bases). The CDR3 length is 17 residues. CDR1 and CDR2 from the germline V gene are MNHNS and SASEGT. The V end was cut by 0 bases, the J end by 0 bases, with 12 bases between. The CDR3 region has the DNA TGTGCCAGCAGTGAAGCGCCGGGGGCGTACTCTGGAAACACCATATATTTT. Residues: CASSEAPGAYSGNTIYF.

This chain connects TRBV5-1 to TRBJ2-4; D gene unclear. This CDR3 is built from 15 residues. CDR1 is SGHRS and CDR2 is YFSETQ in the germline V gene. V lost 2 bases, J lost 5 bases, and 14 bases lay in between. CDR3: CASSFGSPRENIQYF. In nucleotides, the CDR3 is TGCGCCAGCAGCTTCGGTTCCCCTAGGGAAAACATTCAGTACTTC.

By proportion, this clone is medium-sized. This chain links TRBV16 with TRBJ1-4; 10 positions match TRBD1. The trim removed 4 bases at V and 8 bases at J, leaving 1 base unmatched. Germline V gives CDR1 KGHSY, CDR2 FQNENV. This CDR3 comprises 13 residues. DNA of the CDR3: TGTGCCAGCAGCCGGGACAGGGGCGAAAAACTGTTTTTT. This sequence encodes CASSRDRGEKLFF.

This clone has only a few counts. This sequence joins TRBV5-6 and TRBJ1-1, with D unresolved. V lost 4 bases to trimming and J lost 1 base, with 5 bases between them. Germline V gives CDR1 SGHDT, CDR2 YYEEEE. The CDR3 runs to 12 residues. The CDR3 is CASSIWNTEAFF. The CDR3 coding sequence is TGTGCCAGCAGCATCTGGAACACTGAAGCTTTCTTT.

The rearrangement joins TRBV6-4 to TRBJ2-2; perhaps TRBD1 as D (5 bases). The CDR3 extends over 13 amino acids. Germline V gene lookup returns CDR1 MRHNA and CDR2 SNTAGT. The germline V and J ends were trimmed by 5 bases and 4 bases, with 8 bases remaining between them. CDR3 protein: CASSQGSTGELFF. For the CDR3, the DNA is TGTGCCAGCAGTCAGGGAAGCACCGGGGAGCTGTTTTTT.

The chain links TRBV2 to TRBJ2-7; D remains ambiguous. Deletions cut 2 bases from V and 3 bases from J, with 5 bases between. CDR1 is SNHLY and CDR2 is FYNNEI in the germline V gene. This CDR3 has 12 residues. CDR3: CASSEMGYEQYF. The CDR3 DNA sequence: TGTGCCAGCAGTGAAATGGGCTACGAGCAGTACTTC.

The rearrangement joins TRBV5-1 to TRBJ2-2; 9 bases match TRBD1. There are 16 residues in the CDR3. Germline lookup yields CDR1 SGHRS and CDR2 YFSETQ. Trimming removed 0 bases from V and 2 bases from J; junction bases left unmatched: 2. The CDR3 region has the DNA TGCGCCAGCAGCTTGGCGGGACAGGGAAACACCGGGGAGCTGTTTTTT. It encodes CASSLAGQGNTGELFF.

This clone turned up a few times. The CDR3 nucleotides are TGTGCCAGCAGTAGGCCTGAAGCTTTCTTT. Translated, it gives CASSRPEAFF. The chain joins TRBV6-1 to TRBJ1-1; no reliable D call. The germline V gene encodes CDR1 MNHNS and CDR2 SASEGT. Trimming left V 5 bases short and J 6 bases short, with 4 bases between. The CDR3 runs to 10 residues.